The present entry profiles one T cell receptor (beta chain) with its context. No antigen is known for it. This CDR3 has 16 residues. Germline values: CDR1 SNHLY, CDR2 FYNNEI. J was trimmed by 7 bases and V by 1 base; bases with no gene match: 12. The source of the sample is a study of graft-versus-host responses after intestinal transplantation. Study at large: Anti-thymocyte globulin induction preceded two to four years of tacrolimus and steroid maintenance in all recipients.

The table came from immunoSEQ multiplex PCR; TCRdb's copy has only in-frame clones and leaves some out. The sample carries under 75,000 clones, 90% recorded once. Whole-study results and caveats: Among circulating GvH clones, peak levels were associated with early post-transplant declines in HvG clones. There were GvH clones found in recipient marrow, and some of them appeared first in ileum or blood.

The material sequenced was unstimulated CD8+ T cells sorted from spleen or lymph node cells, taken before transplant. This clonotype was obtained from a human donor who was the organ donor for an intestinal transplant. The J gene is TRBJ2-7, the V gene TRBV2; 8 bases fit TRBD2. As DNA, the CDR3 is TGTGCCAGCAGTGAAGAGAGTCCAACTAGCGGTTATGAGCAGTACGTC. It encodes CASSEESPTSGYEQYV.